The T cell receptor (beta chain) described here comes from a study of T cell responses to AZD1222 COVID-19 vaccine. Points from the study as a whole: Repertoire samples came only from after the peak T cell response. Donors were chiefly white British, with a greater number of females, and clonal diversity was perhaps underestimated.

The repertoire was sequenced with immunoSEQ multiplex PCR; TCRdb's copy has only in-frame clones and lacks some. Here the sample spans roughly 80,000 clones, around 87% being singletons. A word on this clone: The antigen remains unidentified.

The CDR3 runs 14 residues. The germline CDR1 and CDR2 sequences are LGHNT and FRNRAP. Trimming stripped 1 base from V and 8 bases from J, with 12 bases between. The TCR was taken from an adult in good health. V usage is TRBV12-5 and J usage is TRBJ2-1; D possibly corresponds to TRBD2 (5 bases). Sample: peripheral blood, taken on day 0 of MenACWY control vaccination. The DNA for the CDR3 is TGTGCTAGTGGTTTGGGCGCCGGGATCGATGAGCAGTTCTTC. Its translation: CASGLGAGIDEQFF.